This passage covers 29 T cell receptor beta chains from one sample sequenced in a study of T cell responses to AZD1222 COVID-19 vaccine. Data came from immunoSEQ multiplex PCR; TCRdb stores just in-frame clones and leaves some out. The table shows 120,000 to 150,000 clones, with about 91% occurring only once. Specimen: peripheral blood, collected on day 0 of AZD1222 vaccination. The source is an adult in good health.

The chain is built from TRBV3-1 (or the pseudogene TRBV3-2) and TRBJ1-4; D not certain. The CDR3 length is 16 residues. V shed 0 bases and J shed 7 bases, with 15 bases lying between them. CDR1 and CDR2 from the germline V gene are LGHDT and YNNKEL (reference sequence). CDR3 bases: TGTGCCAGCAGCCAAGAGGGATTTTATCGGATTGAAAAACTGTTTTTT. Translating it yields CASSQEGFYRIEKLFF.

This clone was seen only a few times. The CDR3 region has the DNA TGTGCCAGCAGCGTAGGCGGGGGGACCCCGACATACAATGAGCAGTTCTTC. This sequence encodes CASSVGGGTPTYNEQFF. The rearrangement links TRBV9 to TRBJ2-1, with 8 bases aligning to TRBD2. This CDR3 spans 17 amino acids. Germline V gene data show CDR1 as SGDLS and CDR2 as YYNGEE. J gave up 4 bases and V 0 bases, and 9 bases lay outside the gene matches.

The gene calls are TRBV15 and TRBJ2-5; D may correspond to TRBD1 or TRBD2 (5 bases each). CDR1 is LNHNV, CDR2 YYDKDF, per germline (reference sequence). V was pared by 1 base and J by 5 bases, with 14 bases between. The CDR3 runs 15 residues. Written as DNA, the CDR3 is TGTGCCACCAGCAGAGGGGACGCTAGTGACGAGACCCAGTACTTC. This gives the protein CATSRGDASDETQYF.

This clone was seen once. This chain connects TRBV29-1 to TRBJ2-2, with D tentatively TRBD2 (5 bases). The CDR3 length is 14 residues. V lost 4 bases, J lost 3 bases, and 12 bases lay in between. Germline V lookup: CDR1 SQVTM, CDR2 ANQGSEA. Written as DNA, the CDR3 is TGCAGCGTTGGGACTCAATTTGACACCGGGGAGCTGTTTTTT. Protein sequence: CSVGTQFDTGELFF.

This chain uses TRBV10-3 with TRBJ2-5; 7 bases are shared with TRBD1. Germline V gives CDR1 ENHRY, CDR2 SYGVKD. The CDR3 is 13 residues long. V lost 10 bases to trimming and J lost 3 bases; unmatched junction nucleotides: 8. The DNA for the CDR3 is TGTGCCACCAAGCATACAGGGGAAGAGACCCAGTACTTC. This encodes CATKHTGEETQYF.

The CDR3 coding sequence is TGCGCCAGCAGCCAAGATAGACAGGGAACCTACAATGAGCAGTTCTTC. It translates to CASSQDRQGTYNEQFF. The rearrangement links TRBV4-3 to TRBJ2-1; 7 nucleotides match TRBD1. This CDR3 has 16 amino acids. Germline V gene data show CDR1 as LGHNA and CDR2 as YSLEER. V shed 0 bases, J shed 2 bases, and the junction held 4 bases outside the gene matches.

A few counts support this clone. CDR3 sequence reads: CASKGSATNEKLFF. CDR3 in DNA: TGTGCCAGCAAAGGGTCAGCAACTAATGAAAAACTGTTTTTT. The rearrangement uses TRBV7-9 and TRBJ1-4, with D hard to call. V was cut by 7 bases and J by 0 bases, with 9 bases left in between. Looked up from germline, CDR1 is SEHNR and CDR2 is FQNEAQ (reference sequence). CDR3 length equals 14 residues.

The chain uses TRBV28 and TRBJ2-3, with TRBD2 matching over 11 bases. Germline assignment: CDR1 MDHEN and CDR2 SYDVKM. The CDR3 totals 20 residues. Losses at the gene ends were 10 bases for V and 8 bases for J; bases not matched to a gene: 29. This CDR3 reads CATNSQGRGLAGGPLGTQYF. CDR3 nucleotides: TGTGCCACAAACTCACAGGGGCGAGGGCTAGCGGGAGGCCCGCTTGGTACGCAGTATTTT.

The J gene is TRBJ2-1, the V gene TRBV7-9; either TRBD1 or TRBD2 may supply D (6 bases each). In germline, CDR1 is SEHNR, CDR2 FQNEAQ (reference sequence). Deletions cut 5 bases from V and 11 bases from J, with 13 bases between. There are 12 residues in the CDR3. Written as DNA, the CDR3 is TGTGCCAGCAGCACCGGGGGCGGGCAGCAGTTCTTC. Its translation: CASSTGGGQQFF.

V gene TRBV27 combines with J gene TRBJ2-2; D gene uncertain. CDR1 and CDR2 (germline): MNHEY, SMNVEV (reference sequence). The CDR3 extends over 14 amino acids. Trimming removed 0 bases at V and 7 bases at J, with 9 bases between. For the CDR3, the DNA is TGTGCCAGCAGTTTATCGGTGATAAGCGGGGAGCTGTTTTTT. Residues: CASSLSVISGELFF.

J is TRBJ1-1 and V is TRBV7-3; 8 bases line up with TRBD1. Germline V gives CDR1 SGHTA, CDR2 FQGTGA. The length of the CDR3 is 16 residues. V trimming: 1 base; J trimming: 9 bases; junction bases outside the gene matches: 13. The CDR3 is CASSLNPSGTGRQAFF. The CDR3 nucleotides read TGTGCCAGCAGCTTAAACCCATCCGGGACAGGACGGCAAGCTTTCTTT.

In its sample, this clone was seen once. The rearrangement uses TRBV29-1 and TRBJ2-7, with unresolved D. Germline V gives CDR1 SQVTM, CDR2 ANQGSEA. The V gene lost 6 bases and the J gene lost 4 bases, with 10 bases spanning the gap. This CDR3 contains 11 residues. The CDR3 reads CSVSTFYEQYF. The CDR3 region has the DNA TGCAGCGTCTCTACCTTTTACGAGCAGTACTTC.

The chain uses TRBV2 and TRBJ1-2; no reliable D call. Per the germline V gene, CDR1 is SNHLY and CDR2 is FYNNEI. The CDR3 is made up of 11 amino acids. Trimming removed 5 bases at V and 5 bases at J, with 6 bases between. CDR3 in amino acids: CASSTVYGYTF. Written as DNA, the CDR3 is TGTGCCAGCAGTACAGTTTATGGCTACACCTTC.

The chain combines TRBV6-4 with TRBJ2-2, with 11 positions matching TRBD2. Germline values: CDR1 MRHNA, CDR2 SNTAGT. The CDR3 extends over 16 amino acids. V trimming: 5 bases; J trimming: 3 bases; junction bases outside the gene matches: 5. The CDR3 is CASSPTSGGDTGELFF. CDR3 in DNA: TGTGCCAGCAGTCCTACTAGCGGGGGAGACACCGGGGAGCTGTTTTTT.

The V gene is TRBV27, the J gene TRBJ1-1; weak D call: TRBD1 (5 bases). Trimming removed 4 bases from V and 5 bases from J, with 11 bases in between. The germline gives CDR1 MNHEY, CDR2 SMNVEV (reference sequence). CDR3 length: 13 amino acids. CDR3 in amino acids: CASSSQGETEAFF. CDR3 DNA sequence: TGTGCCAGCAGTTCCCAGGGTGAAACTGAAGCTTTCTTT.

This chain uses TRBV12-3 or TRBV12-4 with TRBJ1-2; D is unclear. V shed 1 base and J shed 4 bases, with 4 bases lying between them. CDR3 length: 12 amino acids. The DNA for the CDR3 is TGTGCCAGCAGTTTAGGGCCCTATGGCTACACCTTC. It encodes CASSLGPYGYTF.

The V call is TRBV7-6, the J call TRBJ2-1, with no clear D. The CDR3 loop spans 13 amino acids. V was clipped by 5 bases and J by 2 bases, with 7 bases between them. The V gene's germline CDR1 is SGHVS and CDR2 FNYEAQ. The CDR3 nucleotides are TGTGCCAGCAGCCCACGGGCCTACAATGAGCAGTTCTTC. Its translation: CASSPRAYNEQFF.

The V call is TRBV27, the J call TRBJ1-5; no reliable D call. The V end was cut by 3 bases, the J end by 1 base, with 10 bases between. CDR3 length equals 15 residues. In germline, CDR1 is MNHEY, CDR2 SMNVEV (reference sequence). The CDR3 DNA is TGTGCCAGCAGTTTGAAAGCCCTAAGCAATCAGCCCCAGCATTTT. It is translated as CASSLKALSNQPQHF.

V and J are TRBV6-5 and TRBJ2-1; 8 bases match TRBD2. Unmatched junction bases numbered 8, after V lost 1 base and J lost 6 bases. The CDR3 totals 16 residues. Per germline, CDR1 MNHEY and CDR2 SVGAGI. The CDR3 coding sequence is TGTGCCAGCAGTTACTACCTAAGCGGGAGCCGCAATGAGCAGTTCTTC. Protein product: CASSYYLSGSRNEQFF.

The chain is built from TRBV7-3 and TRBJ2-1; D remains unclear. CDR3 length: 14 amino acids. Germline V gives CDR1 SGHTA, CDR2 FQGTGA. Trimming cost V 5 bases and J 7 bases, with 15 bases left between them. CDR3 bases: TGTGCCAGCAGCCCCCCCGGGCCCCGAAATGAGCAGTTCTTC. It yields the protein CASSPPGPRNEQFF.

V gene TRBV5-1 combines with J gene TRBJ2-7, with a tentative D call TRBD2 (6 bases). The CDR3 is 14 amino acids. V was clipped by 3 bases and J by 0 bases, with 10 bases between them. The germline CDR1 and CDR2 sequences are SGHRS and YFSETQ. The CDR3 is CASSSMTSSYEQYF. The CDR3 coding sequence is TGCGCCAGCAGCTCTATGACTAGCTCCTACGAGCAGTACTTC.

CDR3 sequence reads: CASSLNRATEAFF. In DNA form, the CDR3 reads TGTGCCAGCAGCTTGAACAGGGCCACTGAAGCTTTCTTT. This rearrangement joins TRBV5-4 to TRBJ1-1, with a possible D match to TRBD1 (6 bases). There are 13 residues in the CDR3. Germline CDR1 reads SGHNT; CDR2 reads YYREEE (reference sequence). V lost 1 base and J lost 4, with 8 bases in between.

This clone was observed a single time. The chain links TRBV19 to TRBJ2-2; D not certain. V lost 2 bases and J 3 bases, leaving 10 bases between the germline ends. The CDR3 has 15 residues. Germline CDR1 and CDR2: LNHDA and SQIVND (reference sequence). CDR3 loop: CASSIRVRDTGELFF. The CDR3 DNA sequence: TGTGCCAGTAGTATAAGGGTTCGGGACACCGGGGAGCTGTTTTTT.

This chain uses TRBV30 with TRBJ1-2; 7 nucleotides line up with TRBD1. Trimming cost V 7 bases and J 1 base; bases outside gene matches: 6. The V gene's germline CDR1 is GTSNPN and CDR2 SVGIG (reference sequence). The CDR3 runs 13 residues. CDR3 region: CASEGDSNYGYTF. The CDR3 region has the DNA TGTGCCTCGGAAGGGGACAGTAACTATGGCTACACCTTC.

V is TRBV7-2 and J is TRBJ2-1; TRBD2 matches 9 bases. The CDR3 runs to 15 residues. V shed 3 bases, J shed 2 bases, and the junction held 2 bases outside the gene matches. Germline CDR1 and CDR2: SGHTA and FQGNSA. The CDR3 DNA is TGTGCCAGCAGCTTTAGCGGGGGCACCTACAATGAGCAGTTCTTC. Its protein product is CASSFSGGTYNEQFF.

This rearrangement joins TRBV24-1 to TRBJ2-7; 7 nucleotides line up with TRBD1. CDR1 KGHDR and CDR2 SFDVKD come from the germline V gene. This CDR3 region has 15 residues. J gave up 3 bases and V 8 bases, and 12 bases lay outside the gene matches. The CDR3 bases are TGTGCCACCACCGGACAGGATCGACGTTGCTACGAGCAGTACTTC. Encoded protein: CATTGQDRRCYEQYF.

This clone showed up just once. The chain is built from TRBV5-4 and TRBJ2-3; no firm D call. V lost 4 bases and J 4 bases, leaving 10 bases between the germline ends. Germline-derived CDR1 and CDR2 are SGHNT and YYREEE (reference sequence). This CDR3 is 13 amino acids long. The CDR3 coding sequence is TGTGCCAGCAGCCTAGAACGGCCAGATACGCAGTATTTT. It translates to CASSLERPDTQYF.

The chain recombines TRBV29-1 with TRBJ1-3; D ambiguous. The CDR3 totals 16 residues. CDR1 is SQVTM, CDR2 ANQGSEA, per germline. The V end was cut by 2 bases, the J end by 6 bases, with 20 bases between. The CDR3 here is CSVEPLPPGLVNTIYF. In DNA form, the CDR3 reads TGCAGCGTTGAACCCCTCCCACCAGGCTTAGTAAACACCATATATTTT. Full variable domain (rest looked up from reference TRBV29-1 and TRBJ1-3): SAVISQKPSRDICQRGTSLTIQCQVDSQVTMMFWYRQQPGQSLTLIATANQGSEATYESGFVIDKFPISRPNLTFSTLTVSNMSPEDSSIYLCSVEPLPPGLVNTIYFGEGSWLTVV.

The chain links TRBV11-2 to TRBJ1-1; D perhaps matches TRBD1 (5 bases). Germline V gene data show CDR1 as SGHAT and CDR2 as FQNNGV. Deletions cut 4 bases from V and 7 bases from J, with 16 bases between. The CDR3 is 14 residues long. The DNA for the CDR3 is TGTGCCAGCAGCTCAACTGAGGGGTCAGGTGAAGCTTTCTTT. Amino acids: CASSSTEGSGEAFF. Full variable domain (remainder filled in from reference TRBV11-2 and TRBJ1-1): EAGVAQSPRYKIIEKRQSVAFWCNPISGHATLYWYQQILGQGPKLLIQFQNNGVVDDSQLPKDRFSAERLKGVDSTLKIQPAKLEDSAVYLCASSSTEGSGEAFFGQGTRLTVV.